This T cell receptor (beta chain) was observed in a study of cytomegalovirus exposure and HLA in healthy donors. In the study overall: Later, an analysis reported that the approximately 120 validation repertoires had used the same platform as the approximately 670 first-cohort repertoires.

About this clone itself: Its specificity is unknown.

Findings and caveats of the study: Most observed TCR sequences were rare, whereas some public TCRs were detected in many donors. A few of the chains that were CMV-associated were confirmed in vitro to be specific for CMV antigens. A later analysis found first-cohort TCR clusters tended to co-occur in the 110 or so validation repertoires.

V lost 4 bases, J lost 2 bases, and 6 bases stayed unmatched. The CDR3 has 16 residues. Per the germline V gene, CDR1 is SGHRS and CDR2 is YFSETQ. Clones were read by immunoSEQ multiplex PCR, and TCRdb kept only the in-frame ones, dropping some. The repertoire holds 90,000 to 150,000 clones, with roughly 88% as singletons. Sequenced: PBMCs. The receptor comes from a woman aged 18 to 35 in good health and CMV-seropositive. V gene TRBV5-1 combines with J gene TRBJ1-3; TRBD1 matches at 10 bases. The CDR3: CASSRAGTGAGNTIYF. The CDR3 coding sequence is TGCGCCAGCAGCCGCGCCGGGACAGGGGCTGGAAACACCATATATTTT.